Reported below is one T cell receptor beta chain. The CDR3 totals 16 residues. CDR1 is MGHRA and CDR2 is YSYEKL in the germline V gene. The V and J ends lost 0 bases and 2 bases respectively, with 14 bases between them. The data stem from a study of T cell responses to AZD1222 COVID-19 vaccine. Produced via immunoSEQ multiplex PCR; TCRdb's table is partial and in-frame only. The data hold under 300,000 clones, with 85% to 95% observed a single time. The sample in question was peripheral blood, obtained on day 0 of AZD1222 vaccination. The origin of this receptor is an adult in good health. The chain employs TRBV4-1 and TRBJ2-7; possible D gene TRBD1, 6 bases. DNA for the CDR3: TGCGCCAGCAGCCAAGATGACAGGCGAATCACCTACGAGCAGTACTTC. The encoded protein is CASSQDDRRITYEQYF.